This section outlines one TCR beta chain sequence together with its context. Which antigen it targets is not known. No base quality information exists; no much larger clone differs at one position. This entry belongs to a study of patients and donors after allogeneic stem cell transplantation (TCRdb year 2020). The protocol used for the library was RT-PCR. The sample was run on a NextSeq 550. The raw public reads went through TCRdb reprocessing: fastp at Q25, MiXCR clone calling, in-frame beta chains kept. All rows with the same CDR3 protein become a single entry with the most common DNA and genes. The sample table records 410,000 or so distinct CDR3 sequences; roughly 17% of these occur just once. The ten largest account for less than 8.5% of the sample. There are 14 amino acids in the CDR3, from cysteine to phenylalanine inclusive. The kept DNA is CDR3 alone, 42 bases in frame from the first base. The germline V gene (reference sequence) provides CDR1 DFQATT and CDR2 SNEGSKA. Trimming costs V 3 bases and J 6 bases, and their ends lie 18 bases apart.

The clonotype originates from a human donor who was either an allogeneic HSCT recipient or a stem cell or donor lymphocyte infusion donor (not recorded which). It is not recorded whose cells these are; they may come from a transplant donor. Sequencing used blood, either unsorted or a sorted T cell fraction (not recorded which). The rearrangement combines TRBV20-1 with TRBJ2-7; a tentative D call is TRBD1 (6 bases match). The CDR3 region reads CSASLPGHPSEQYF. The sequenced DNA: TGCAGTGCTAGCCTTCCGGGACACCCATCCGAGCAGTACTTC.